The 27 T cell receptor beta chains below come from one sample, sequenced in a study of blood T cell repertoires in COVID-19. Assay used: immunoSEQ multiplex PCR; TCRdb lists only in-frame clones, some missing. This table has about 260,000 clones, more than 80% appearing once. The sample was PBMCs or T cells enriched from blood (not recorded which). These receptors were collected from a woman aged 18-29 years who had recovered from COVID-19.

V usage is TRBV6-5 and J usage is TRBJ1-1, with TRBD1 matching 8 bases. With 8 bases clipped from V and 11 bases from J, the junction kept 19 bases outside the gene matches. CDR3 length: 15 amino acids. CDR1 MNHEY and CDR2 SVGAGI come from the germline V gene. For the CDR3, the DNA is TGTGCCAGCTCACGGATCCAGGGGGCCTTCATTCCCGCTTTCTTT. It codes for CASSRIQGAFIPAFF.

This chain links TRBV19 with TRBJ1-1, with 7 positions matching TRBD1. V lost 6 bases to trimming and J lost 0 bases; unmatched junction nucleotides: 7. This CDR3 comprises 15 residues. Germline CDR1 reads LNHDA; CDR2 reads SQIVND (reference sequence). CDR3 nucleotide sequence: TGTGCCAGTAGGTTCCTGGACAGGATGAACACTGAAGCTTTCTTT. It is translated as CASRFLDRMNTEAFF. Full variable domain (missing parts from reference TRBV19 and TRBJ1-1): DGGITQSPKYLFRKEGQNVTLSCEQNLNHDAMYWYRQDPGQGLRLIYYSQIVNDFQKGDIAEGYSVSREKKESFPLTVTSAQKNPTAFYLCASRFLDRMNTEAFFGQGTRLTVV.

This chain connects TRBV30 to TRBJ2-3, with D hard to call. Germline CDR1 GTSNPN, CDR2 SVGIG (reference sequence). The length of the CDR3 is 14 residues. Deletions cut 1 base from V and 2 bases from J, with 10 bases between. Here the CDR3 reads CAWSEQTNTDTQYF. The DNA of the CDR3 is TGTGCCTGGAGTGAACAGACAAACACAGATACGCAGTATTTT.

The CDR3 loop reads CASSPRTGRYTGANVLTF. As DNA, the CDR3 is TGTGCCAGTAGTCCCAGGACAGGCAGGTATACTGGGGCCAACGTCCTGACTTTC. The chain employs TRBV19 and TRBJ2-6, with TRBD1 matching over 7 bases. Germline trimming cut 5 bases from V and 2 bases from J; bases unmatched to any gene: 12. The CDR3 spans 18 residues. The germline CDR1 and CDR2 sequences are LNHDA and SQIVND (reference sequence).

This rearrangement joins TRBV28 to TRBJ2-5; a possible D gene is TRBD2 (6 bases). Per germline, CDR1 MDHEN and CDR2 SYDVKM. The CDR3 has 12 residues. V was pared by 6 bases and J by 5 bases, with 10 bases between. CDR3 in DNA: TGTGCCAGCAGGATTGGGGGGGAGACCCAGTACTTC. It translates to CASRIGGETQYF.

The CDR3 is CASSPPQGLNTEAFF. The CDR3 bases are TGTGCCAGCAGCCCACCACAGGGATTGAACACTGAAGCTTTCTTT. The chain recombines TRBV5-4 with TRBJ1-1, with a tentative D call TRBD1 (6 bases). The CDR3 loop spans 15 amino acids. CDR1 SGHNT and CDR2 YYREEE come from the germline V gene (reference sequence). V shed 4 bases and J shed 0 bases, with 13 bases lying between them.

The V and J genes are TRBV15 and TRBJ1-2, with TRBD1 as a possible D gene (6 bases). Trimming took 0 bases from V and 3 from J, leaving 14 bases between them. The CDR3 consists of 16 residues. From germline, CDR1 is LNHNV and CDR2 YYDKDF (reference sequence). The CDR3 sequence: CATSREQPTGYYGYTF. The CDR3 DNA reads as TGTGCCACCAGCAGAGAGCAGCCGACAGGATACTATGGCTACACCTTC. Looking up the rest from reference TRBV15 and TRBJ1-2 gives the full variable domain: DAMVIQNPRYQVTQFGKPVTLSCSQTLNHNVMYWYQQKSSQAPKLLFHYYDKDFNNEADTPDNFQSRRPNTSFCFLDIRSPGLGDTAMYLCATSREQPTGYYGYTFGSGTRLTVV.

The CDR3 loop reads CSVELGGGYTF. The CDR3 bases are TGCAGCGTTGAATTAGGGGGTGGCTACACCTTC. J is TRBJ1-2 and V is TRBV29-1, with a weak D call TRBD1 (6 bases). Trimming pared 2 bases from V and 7 bases from J, leaving 8 bases between. CDR3 length equals 11 residues. Germline CDR1 SQVTM, CDR2 ANQGSEA.

The rearrangement joins TRBV6-5 to TRBJ2-2; D remains unclear. The V gene lost 5 bases and the J gene lost 1 base, with 5 bases spanning the gap. The length of the CDR3 is 13 residues. The germline gives CDR1 MNHEY, CDR2 SVGAGI. CDR3 amino acids: CASSRGNTGELFF. The CDR3, as DNA: TGTGCCAGCAGTCGCGGGAACACCGGGGAGCTGTTTTTT.

The CDR3 loop is CASSSLGRTVEAFF. The CDR3 bases are TGTGCCAGCAGTTCTCTGGGTCGGACAGTTGAAGCTTTCTTT. The chain recombines TRBV28 with TRBJ1-1; tentative D call: TRBD1 (6 bases). This CDR3 region has 14 residues. Deletions cut 4 bases from V and 7 bases from J, with 16 bases between. Per germline, CDR1 MDHEN and CDR2 SYDVKM.

This clone was seen a single time. The chain employs TRBV5-6 and TRBJ2-5, with a weak D call TRBD2 (6 bases). Germline V CDR1 and CDR2: SGHDT, YYEEEE. V was cut by 0 bases and J by 2 bases, with 14 bases left in between. This CDR3 is built from 16 residues. The CDR3 DNA follows: TGTGCCAGCAGCTTGGGAGTTCGGGGGAGGCAAGAGACCCAGTACTTC. Its translation is CASSLGVRGRQETQYF.

The V gene is TRBV2, the J gene TRBJ2-7; unclear D gene. V dropped 1 base and J dropped 6 bases, with 10 bases sitting between them. The CDR3 is 13 residues long. Germline V lookup: CDR1 SNHLY, CDR2 FYNNEI. In DNA form, the CDR3 reads TGTGCCAGCAGTGAAGTTAGCCTTTCCGAGCAGTACTTC. Its translation: CASSEVSLSEQYF. Full variable domain (outside the CDR3, taken from reference TRBV2 and TRBJ2-7): EPEVTQTPSHQVTQMGQEVILRCVPISNHLYFYWYRQILGQKVEFLVSFYNNEISEKSEIFDDQFSVERPDGSNFTLKIRSTKLEDSAMYFCASSEVSLSEQYFGPGTRLTVT.

The chain has TRBV28 and TRBJ1-4; TRBD1 agrees at 8 bases. This CDR3 region has 15 residues. V lost 9 bases and J lost 6; bases outside the gene matches: 12. Looked up from germline, CDR1 is MDHEN and CDR2 is SYDVKM. CDR3 sequence reads: CASNSPGQADEKLFF. The CDR3 nucleotides read TGTGCCAGTAATTCACCGGGACAGGCTGATGAAAAACTGTTTTTT.

This clone came up once. This chain connects TRBV4-1 to TRBJ1-4; TRBD1 might be the D (5 bases). The V gene's germline CDR1 is MGHRA and CDR2 YSYEKL. There are 15 residues in the CDR3. V lost 3 bases, J lost 8 bases, and 16 bases lay in between. The CDR3 region is CASSQGGVIYEKLFF. CDR3 DNA: TGCGCCAGCAGCCAGGGAGGGGTAATTTACGAAAAACTGTTTTTT.

There are a few counts of this clone. The gene calls are TRBV18 and TRBJ2-5; 10 bases match TRBD2. From germline, CDR1 is KGHSH and CDR2 LQKENI. CDR3 length: 17 residues. J gave up 4 bases and V 3 bases, and 11 bases lay outside the gene matches. The CDR3 DNA sequence: TGTGCCAGCTCACCTCGCCCTAGCGGGGGTGGAGGAGAGACCCAGTACTTC. Amino acids: CASSPRPSGGGGETQYF.

The CDR3 DNA reads as TGTGCCAGCAGCTTGCACTCCGGGACAGGGGGCGTCGACGAGCAGTACTTC. Its protein product is CASSLHSGTGGVDEQYF. This chain links TRBV7-8 with TRBJ2-7; 12 positions agree with TRBD1. V was clipped by 3 bases and J by 5 bases; unmatched bases: 11. Germline CDR1 is SGHVS and CDR2 is FQNEAQ. The CDR3 runs 17 residues.

The chain is built from TRBV9 and TRBJ2-7; tentative D call: TRBD1 (5 bases). V lost 2 bases to trimming and J lost 5 bases, with 11 bases between them. From germline, CDR1 is SGDLS and CDR2 YYNGEE. CDR3 length equals 13 residues. The CDR3 loop is CASSVQGFDEQYF. In nucleotides, the CDR3 is TGTGCCAGCAGCGTTCAGGGTTTTGACGAGCAGTACTTC.

V usage is TRBV29-1 and J usage is TRBJ1-1, with D perhaps TRBD1 (6 bases). The germline gives CDR1 SQVTM, CDR2 ANQGSEA. The CDR3 has 12 residues. V was trimmed by 7 bases and J by 1 base, leaving 10 bases between them. The CDR3 spells CSATGRNTEAFF. CDR3 nucleotides: TGCAGCGCGACAGGCAGGAACACTGAAGCTTTCTTT.

This clone was counted a single time. The V and J genes are TRBV10-2 and TRBJ1-1; no reliable D call. V lost 6 bases and J lost 4, with 9 bases in between. CDR1 WSHSY and CDR2 SAAADI come from the germline V gene. CDR3 size: 12 residues. In DNA, the CDR3 is TGCGCCAGCAGGGGCTATCTCACTGAAGCTTTCTTT. As protein: CASRGYLTEAFF.

The chain uses TRBV5-1 and TRBJ2-7; perhaps TRBD1 as D (5 bases). The CDR3 covers 14 residues. The ends were cut back, 0 bases at V and 0 bases at J, with 7 bases in the middle. CDR1 and CDR2 (germline): SGHRS, YFSETQ. The CDR3 sequence is CASSLETASYEQYF. The CDR3 DNA is TGCGCCAGCAGCTTGGAGACAGCCTCCTACGAGCAGTACTTC. Full variable domain (remainder filled in from reference TRBV5-1 and TRBJ2-7): KAGVTQTPRYLIKTRGQQVTLSCSPISGHRSVSWYQQTPGQGLQFLFEYFSETQRNKGNFPGRFSGRQFSNSRSEMNVSTLELGDSALYLCASSLETASYEQYFGPGTRLTVT.

The chain employs TRBV6-5 and TRBJ1-2; no definite D call. CDR3 length equals 13 residues. Trimming removed 3 bases at V and 2 bases at J, with 7 bases between. The germline CDR1 and CDR2 sequences are MNHEY and SVGAGI. The CDR3 sequence: CASSYFQNYGYTF. The CDR3 nucleotides read TGTGCCAGCAGTTATTTCCAGAACTATGGCTACACCTTC.

This clone was picked up one time. The CDR3 reads CASSPLGRGDQPQHF. The CDR3 bases are TGTGCCAGCAGCCCCTTGGGCAGGGGTGATCAGCCCCAGCATTTT. This rearrangement joins TRBV7-2 to TRBJ1-5, with D possibly being TRBD1 (6 bases). This CDR3 has 15 residues. Germline-derived CDR1 and CDR2 are SGHTA and FQGNSA. Trimming left V 5 bases short and J 5 bases short, with 16 bases between.

The rearrangement uses TRBV11-2 and TRBJ2-2; 8 nucleotides line up with TRBD1. In germline, CDR1 is SGHAT, CDR2 FQNNGV. The CDR3 has 15 residues. V was pared by 7 bases and J by 4 bases, with 8 bases of the junction left unmatched. Here the CDR3 reads CASTAGGYPTGELFF. CDR3 DNA sequence: TGTGCCAGCACCGCAGGGGGCTACCCCACCGGGGAGCTGTTTTTT.

The chain joins TRBV27 to TRBJ2-7, with D perhaps matching TRBD2 (6 bases). In germline, CDR1 is MNHEY, CDR2 SMNVEV (reference sequence). V lost 1 base, J lost 2 bases, and 9 bases lay in between. The CDR3 loop spans 14 amino acids. The CDR3 DNA is TGTGCCAGCAGTTTATGGGGGACTCCCTACGAGCAGTACTTC. It specifies CASSLWGTPYEQYF.

The DNA of the CDR3 is TGTGCCAGCAGCCCCCGAGGCTCAACTAATGAAAAACTGTTTTTT. Its translation: CASSPRGSTNEKLFF. The chain carries TRBV7-9 and TRBJ1-4; D uncertain. The germline CDR1 and CDR2 sequences are SEHNR and FQNEAQ (reference sequence). The V gene lost 5 bases and the J gene lost 0 bases, with 10 bases spanning the gap. There are 15 residues in the CDR3.

The rearrangement joins TRBV5-5 to TRBJ1-1, with 8 nucleotides matching TRBD1. CDR3 size: 14 residues. The V segment lost 4 bases and the J segment 5 bases; nucleotides outside the gene matches: 7. CDR1 and CDR2 (germline): SGHKS, YYEKEE (reference sequence). The CDR3 region has the DNA TGTGCCAGCAGCCGAACAGGGGGGTGGACTGAAGCTTTCTTT. It encodes CASSRTGGWTEAFF.

J is TRBJ2-3 and V is TRBV7-3; D unresolved. CDR1 and CDR2 from the germline V gene are SGHTA and FQGTGA. The CDR3 covers 14 residues. Trimming left V 1 base short and J 2 bases short, with 7 bases between. DNA for the CDR3: TGTGCCAGCAGCTTAATGAGGATCACAGATACGCAGTATTTT. This gives the protein CASSLMRITDTQYF.